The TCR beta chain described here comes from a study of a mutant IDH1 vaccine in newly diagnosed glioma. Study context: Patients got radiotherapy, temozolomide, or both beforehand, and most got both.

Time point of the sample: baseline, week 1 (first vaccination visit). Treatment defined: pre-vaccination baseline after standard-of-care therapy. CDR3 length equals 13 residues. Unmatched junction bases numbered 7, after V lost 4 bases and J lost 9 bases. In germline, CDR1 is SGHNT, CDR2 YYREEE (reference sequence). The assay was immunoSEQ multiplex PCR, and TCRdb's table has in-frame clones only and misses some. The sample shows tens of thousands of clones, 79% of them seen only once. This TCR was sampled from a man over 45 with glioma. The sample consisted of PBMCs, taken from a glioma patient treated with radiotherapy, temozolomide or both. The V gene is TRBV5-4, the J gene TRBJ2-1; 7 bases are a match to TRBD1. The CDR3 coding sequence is TGTGCCAGCAGCCCTACAGGGGTTGGTGAGCAGTTCTTC. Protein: CASSPTGVGEQFF.